This T cell receptor beta chain was retrieved from a study of regulatory T cells in long-lasting Graves disease. Whole-study findings and limits: Favoring TRBV28, TRBJ1-2 and TRBJ2-5 was a feature seen in persistent disease.

Trimming left V 6 bases short and J 3 bases short, with 11 bases between. The germline gives CDR1 MNHNS, CDR2 SASEGT. The CDR3 is 13 amino acids. Time point here: persistent/refractory GD, antithyroid drugs over 5 years with positive TRAb. RNA extracted from PBMCs served as the sequencing template. The authors built TCR beta libraries using iRepertoire HTBI primers and Arm-PCR of CDR3 regions. TCRdb re-derived calls from the multiplex PCR reads in MiXCR, one entry per CDR3 protein. The sample shows 500,000 to 800,000 distinct CDR3 sequences, roughly 30% of them seen only once. Regarding this clonotype: Its cognate antigen is unknown.

The input for sequencing was peripheral blood mononuclear cells (PBMCs), taken when the disease was refractory, from a patient treated with antithyroid drugs. The TCR originated in a female donor with Graves disease. The rearrangement joins TRBV6-1 to TRBJ1-1; D not resolved. The chain's CDR3 is CASSHEVDTEAFF. CDR3 bases: TGTGCCAGCAGCCACGAAGTTGACACTGAAGCTTTCTTT.